Listed below are T cell receptor beta chains from one sample, sequenced in a study of blood T cell repertoires in COVID-19. Profiled with immunoSEQ multiplex PCR; TCRdb holds only in-frame clones, not every one. The top ten clones hold roughly 19% of a sample with 150,000 or so clones, about 86% of them seen once. The sequenced material came from peripheral blood. Receptor source: a woman older than 75 with acute or convalescent COVID-19. Both conserved end residues are part of each CDR3. Each record gives: D gene, V gene, CDR3 length, J gene, clone size, CDR3 protein, CDR3 DNA. The D gene is left open where the match is weak. Clone size is not always given. Where it is, it says once, few, many or a class for expanded clones.

D gene: NA
V gene: TRBV7-9
CDR3 length: 12
J gene: TRBJ2-5
clone size: NA
CDR3 protein: CASSLAGGTQYF
CDR3 DNA: TGTGCCAGCAGCTTAGCCGGGGGGACCCAGTACTTC

D gene: TRBD1
V gene: TRBV11-1
CDR3 length: 14
J gene: TRBJ2-7
clone size: NA
CDR3 protein: CASSPRTGSYEQYF
CDR3 DNA: TGTGCCAGCAGCCCTCGGACAGGGTCTTACGAGCAGTACTTC

D gene: TRBD1
V gene: TRBV2
CDR3 length: 15
J gene: TRBJ1-2
clone size: NA
CDR3 protein: CASSGPGQRGYGYTF
CDR3 DNA: TGTGCCAGCAGTGGGCCGGGACAGAGAGGCTATGGCTACACCTTC

D gene: NA
V gene: TRBV19
CDR3 length: 19
J gene: TRBJ2-1
clone size: NA
CDR3 protein: CASSIDYRRMVSSYNEQFF
CDR3 DNA: TGTGCCAGTAGTATAGATTACAGGAGAATGGTGAGCTCCTACAATGAGCAGTTCTTC

D gene: TRBD2
V gene: TRBV5-5
CDR3 length: 14
J gene: TRBJ2-7
clone size: NA
CDR3 protein: CASSLVGGPVEQYF
CDR3 DNA: TGTGCCAGCAGCTTGGTGGGAGGGCCGGTCGAGCAGTACTTC

D gene: NA
V gene: TRBV1
CDR3 length: 16
J gene: TRBJ2-1
clone size: NA
CDR3 protein: CTSSQDLAGGRREQFF
CDR3 DNA: TGCACCAGCAGCCAAGATCTGGCGGGGGGCCGGCGGGAGCAGTTCTTC

D gene: TRBD2
V gene: TRBV7-2
CDR3 length: 16
J gene: TRBJ2-5
clone size: NA
CDR3 protein: CASSSPSGMGGKTQYF
CDR3 DNA: TGTGCCAGCAGCTCCCCCAGCGGGATGGGTGGAAAGACCCAGTACTTC

D gene: TRBD1
V gene: TRBV9
CDR3 length: 14
J gene: TRBJ2-2
clone size: few
CDR3 protein: CASSAQGAPGELFF
CDR3 DNA: TGTGCCAGCAGCGCCCAGGGGGCGCCCGGGGAGCTGTTTTTT

D gene: TRBD2
V gene: TRBV18
CDR3 length: 16
J gene: TRBJ2-1
clone size: NA
CDR3 protein: CASSPSIGTTHNEQFF
CDR3 DNA: TGTGCCAGCTCACCTTCGATCGGGACTACTCACAATGAGCAGTTCTTC

D gene: TRBD2
V gene: TRBV5-6
CDR3 length: 17
J gene: TRBJ2-7
clone size: NA
CDR3 protein: CASSPTWSGLVTYEQYF
CDR3 DNA: TGTGCCAGCAGCCCCACTTGGTCGGGACTAGTTACTTACGAGCAGTACTTC

D gene: NA
V gene: TRBV4-3
CDR3 length: 16
J gene: TRBJ1-2
clone size: NA
CDR3 protein: CASSQDQARAGYGYTF
CDR3 DNA: TGCGCCAGCAGCCAAGACCAAGCCAGGGCTGGCTATGGCTACACCTTC

D gene: NA
V gene: TRBV29-1
CDR3 length: 12
J gene: TRBJ1-1
clone size: NA
CDR3 protein: CSVDQGNTEAFF
CDR3 DNA: TGCAGCGTCGACCAGGGGAACACTGAAGCTTTCTTT

D gene: NA
V gene: TRBV29-1
CDR3 length: 14
J gene: TRBJ2-7
clone size: NA
CDR3 protein: CSVLPGDKNYEQYF
CDR3 DNA: TGCAGCGTTTTGCCAGGCGATAAAAACTACGAGCAGTACTTC

D gene: TRBD1
V gene: TRBV2
CDR3 length: 12
J gene: TRBJ2-1
clone size: few
CDR3 protein: CASGTELNEQFF
CDR3 DNA: TGTGCCAGCGGGACAGAACTCAATGAGCAGTTCTTC

D gene: NA
V gene: TRBV5-1
CDR3 length: 17
J gene: TRBJ1-1
clone size: NA
CDR3 protein: CASSLVGQGVMNTEAFF
CDR3 DNA: TGCGCCAGCAGCTTGGTCGGGCAGGGCGTCATGAACACTGAAGCTTTCTTT

D gene: TRBD1
V gene: TRBV19
CDR3 length: 17
J gene: TRBJ2-1
clone size: few
CDR3 protein: CASSITLPGTAYNEQFF
CDR3 DNA: TGTGCCAGTAGTATAACGTTGCCTGGGACAGCGTACAATGAGCAGTTCTTC

D gene: TRBD2
V gene: TRBV9
CDR3 length: 15
J gene: TRBJ2-1
clone size: NA
CDR3 protein: CASSVRLADHNEQFF
CDR3 DNA: TGTGCCAGCAGCGTGAGACTAGCGGACCACAATGAGCAGTTCTTC

D gene: TRBD1
V gene: TRBV15
CDR3 length: 14
J gene: TRBJ1-1
clone size: once
CDR3 protein: CATSRRDRNTEAFF
CDR3 DNA: TGTGCCACCAGCAGACGGGACAGGAACACTGAAGCTTTCTTT

D gene: TRBD1
V gene: TRBV11-1
CDR3 length: 13
J gene: TRBJ1-2
clone size: NA
CDR3 protein: CASSSDRVRGYTF
CDR3 DNA: TGTGCCAGCAGCTCGGACAGGGTCCGTGGCTACACCTTC

D gene: TRBD2
V gene: TRBV29-1
CDR3 length: 17
J gene: TRBJ2-3
clone size: NA
CDR3 protein: CSVEAMTSGGSTDTQYF
CDR3 DNA: TGCAGCGTTGAAGCCATGACTAGCGGGGGTAGCACAGATACGCAGTATTTT

D gene: NA
V gene: TRBV28
CDR3 length: 14
J gene: TRBJ1-1
clone size: few
CDR3 protein: CASSPQGQNTEAFF
CDR3 DNA: TGTGCCAGCAGTCCTCAGGGTCAAAACACTGAAGCTTTCTTT

D gene: TRBD2
V gene: TRBV9
CDR3 length: 18
J gene: TRBJ2-7
clone size: NA
CDR3 protein: CASSVGTSGRVLNYEQYF
CDR3 DNA: TGTGCCAGCAGCGTAGGGACTAGCGGGAGGGTCCTCAATTACGAGCAGTACTTC

D gene: NA
V gene: TRBV10-3
CDR3 length: 13
J gene: TRBJ2-2
clone size: NA
CDR3 protein: CAIMAGNTGELFF
CDR3 DNA: TGTGCCATCATGGCAGGGAACACCGGGGAGCTGTTTTTT

D gene: NA
V gene: TRBV25-1
CDR3 length: 14
J gene: TRBJ1-1
clone size: NA
CDR3 protein: CASSVRGLNTEAFF
CDR3 DNA: TGTGCCAGCAGTGTAAGGGGGTTGAACACTGAAGCTTTCTTT

D gene: NA
V gene: TRBV7-9
CDR3 length: 15
J gene: TRBJ1-3
clone size: NA
CDR3 protein: CASSNLGGSGNTIYF
CDR3 DNA: TGTGCCAGCAGCAATCTGGGGGGCTCTGGAAACACCATATATTTT

D gene: NA
V gene: TRBV5-1
CDR3 length: 14
J gene: TRBJ2-1
clone size: NA
CDR3 protein: CASSSGVGGDEQFF
CDR3 DNA: TGCGCCAGCAGCTCCGGGGTTGGTGGCGATGAGCAGTTCTTC

D gene: TRBD2
V gene: TRBV28
CDR3 length: 14
J gene: TRBJ2-7
clone size: NA
CDR3 protein: CASSFGLADNEQYF
CDR3 DNA: TGTGCCAGCAGTTTTGGACTAGCGGATAACGAGCAGTACTTC

D gene: NA
V gene: TRBV10-3
CDR3 length: 14
J gene: TRBJ2-7
clone size: NA
CDR3 protein: CATGGAGAAYEQYF
CDR3 DNA: TGTGCCACCGGAGGGGCGGGGGCCGCCTACGAGCAGTACTTC

D gene: NA
V gene: TRBV27
CDR3 length: 13
J gene: TRBJ2-1
clone size: once
CDR3 protein: CASSLFQNNEQFF
CDR3 DNA: TGTGCCAGCAGTTTATTTCAAAACAATGAGCAGTTCTTC

D gene: TRBD2
V gene: TRBV14
CDR3 length: 15
J gene: TRBJ2-7
clone size: NA
CDR3 protein: CASSPYQAGAVEQYF
CDR3 DNA: TGTGCCAGCAGCCCATATCAAGCGGGAGCCGTCGAGCAGTACTTC

D gene: TRBD1
V gene: TRBV7-9
CDR3 length: 12
J gene: TRBJ2-1
clone size: NA
CDR3 protein: CASSLGGGGQFF
CDR3 DNA: TGTGCCAGCAGCTTAGGAGGGGGCGGGCAGTTCTTC

D gene: NA
V gene: TRBV24-1
CDR3 length: 15
J gene: TRBJ2-3
clone size: NA
CDR3 protein: CATSDSLLGTDTQYF
CDR3 DNA: TGTGCCACCAGTGATTCTTTATTAGGCACAGATACGCAGTATTTT

D gene: TRBD1
V gene: TRBV10-3
CDR3 length: 16
J gene: TRBJ2-1
clone size: NA
CDR3 protein: CAISPGQEGWYNEQFF
CDR3 DNA: TGTGCCATCAGCCCGGGACAGGAGGGGTGGTACAATGAGCAGTTCTTC

D gene: TRBD1
V gene: TRBV5-3
CDR3 length: 15
J gene: TRBJ2-1
clone size: NA
CDR3 protein: CARSGGQGVYNEQFF
CDR3 DNA: TGTGCCAGAAGCGGCGGGCAGGGGGTATACAATGAGCAGTTCTTC

D gene: NA
V gene: TRBV10-3
CDR3 length: 14
J gene: TRBJ2-3
clone size: NA
CDR3 protein: CASSGLEGGDTQYF
CDR3 DNA: TGTGCCTCATCGGGACTTGAGGGTGGAGATACGCAGTATTTT

D gene: TRBD1
V gene: TRBV4-2
CDR3 length: 17
J gene: TRBJ1-2
clone size: NA
CDR3 protein: CASSQEGTGPANYGYTF
CDR3 DNA: TGTGCCAGCAGCCAAGAAGGGACAGGGCCTGCTAACTATGGCTACACCTTC

D gene: TRBD1
V gene: TRBV5-1
CDR3 length: 15
J gene: TRBJ1-1
clone size: NA
CDR3 protein: CASSLVRGQNTEAFF
CDR3 DNA: TGCGCCAGCAGCTTGGTCAGGGGGCAGAACACTGAAGCTTTCTTT

D gene: TRBD2
V gene: TRBV4-2
CDR3 length: 16
J gene: TRBJ2-2
clone size: NA
CDR3 protein: CASSPPSGGNTGELFF
CDR3 DNA: TGTGCCAGCAGCCCCCCAAGCGGGGGGAACACCGGGGAGCTGTTTTTT

D gene: TRBD1
V gene: TRBV6-2/TRBV6-3
CDR3 length: 14
J gene: TRBJ2-7
clone size: once
CDR3 protein: CASSLDRETYEQYF
CDR3 DNA: TGTGCCAGCAGTTTAGACAGGGAGACATACGAGCAGTACTTC

D gene: NA
V gene: TRBV6-2/TRBV6-3
CDR3 length: 14
J gene: TRBJ1-2
clone size: NA
CDR3 protein: CASSYSPENYGYTF
CDR3 DNA: TGTGCCAGCAGTTACTCCCCGGAGAACTATGGCTACACCTTC

D gene: NA
V gene: TRBV6-5
CDR3 length: 15
J gene: TRBJ2-2
clone size: NA
CDR3 protein: CASSYPRGRTGELFF
CDR3 DNA: TGTGCCAGCAGTTATCCCAGGGGAAGAACCGGGGAGCTGTTTTTT

D gene: NA
V gene: TRBV29-1
CDR3 length: 11
J gene: TRBJ1-2
clone size: NA
CDR3 protein: CSVDTAYGYTF
CDR3 DNA: TGCAGCGTTGATACTGCCTATGGCTACACCTTC

D gene: TRBD1
V gene: TRBV18
CDR3 length: 14
J gene: TRBJ2-7
clone size: NA
CDR3 protein: CASSPGQGFYEQYF
CDR3 DNA: TGTGCCAGCTCACCGGGACAGGGCTTCTACGAGCAGTACTTC

D gene: NA
V gene: TRBV19
CDR3 length: 13
J gene: TRBJ2-1
clone size: NA
CDR3 protein: CASKQSGVNEQFF
CDR3 DNA: TGTGCCAGCAAGCAATCAGGGGTCAATGAGCAGTTCTTC

D gene: TRBD2
V gene: TRBV19
CDR3 length: 14
J gene: TRBJ2-7
clone size: NA
CDR3 protein: CASSPKAGASEQYF
CDR3 DNA: TGTGCCAGTAGTCCGAAAGCGGGAGCCAGCGAGCAGTACTTC

D gene: NA
V gene: TRBV5-4
CDR3 length: 15
J gene: TRBJ1-4
clone size: NA
CDR3 protein: CASSSQGYSNEKLFF
CDR3 DNA: TGTGCCAGCAGCTCTCAGGGTTACAGTAATGAAAAACTGTTTTTT

D gene: NA
V gene: TRBV27
CDR3 length: 14
J gene: TRBJ2-7
clone size: NA
CDR3 protein: CASSLEAGVYEQYF
CDR3 DNA: TGTGCCAGCAGTTTAGAGGCAGGGGTGTACGAGCAGTACTTC

D gene: NA
V gene: TRBV19
CDR3 length: 14
J gene: TRBJ1-4
clone size: NA
CDR3 protein: CASTPFSGNEKLFF
CDR3 DNA: TGTGCCAGTACGCCCTTCTCGGGTAATGAAAAACTGTTTTTT

D gene: NA
V gene: TRBV6-1
CDR3 length: 13
J gene: TRBJ1-1
clone size: NA
CDR3 protein: CASRTGGNTEAFF
CDR3 DNA: TGTGCCAGCAGAACCGGGGGGAACACTGAAGCTTTCTTT

D gene: TRBD2
V gene: TRBV5-4
CDR3 length: 15
J gene: TRBJ2-7
clone size: NA
CDR3 protein: CASSAGGRVTEEQYF
CDR3 DNA: TGTGCCAGCAGCGCGGGGGGACGGGTGACGGAAGAGCAGTACTTC

D gene: TRBD1
V gene: TRBV7-9
CDR3 length: 19
J gene: TRBJ2-6
clone size: NA
CDR3 protein: CASSLETRTGIRGANVLTF
CDR3 DNA: TGTGCCAGCAGCTTAGAAACTAGGACAGGGATTCGTGGGGCCAACGTCCTGACTTTC

D gene: NA
V gene: TRBV7-2
CDR3 length: 16
J gene: TRBJ2-7
clone size: NA
CDR3 protein: CASSLARDFSIYEQYF
CDR3 DNA: TGTGCCAGCAGCTTAGCGCGTGACTTCTCCATCTACGAGCAGTACTTC

D gene: NA
V gene: TRBV3-1/TRBV3-2
CDR3 length: 12
J gene: TRBJ2-7
clone size: NA
CDR3 protein: CASSQDLSGQYF
CDR3 DNA: TGTGCCAGCAGCCAAGATCTCTCGGGGCAGTACTTC

D gene: NA
V gene: TRBV13
CDR3 length: 13
J gene: TRBJ2-7
clone size: NA
CDR3 protein: CASSLDSQDEQYF
CDR3 DNA: TGTGCCAGCAGCTTAGACTCTCAAGACGAGCAGTACTTC